A selection of T cell receptor beta chains follows, all from one sample in a study of early T cells in non-severe SARS-CoV-2 infection. TCRdb reprocessed the 5' RACE reads via MiXCR and lists one record per CDR3 protein. Of more than 55,000 distinct CDR3 sequences detected, about 4.9% appear once; the ten largest clones hold 3.5% to 4%. This material consisted of whole blood, taken at baseline. Source of these receptors: an adult who was a healthcare worker with PCR-confirmed SARS-CoV-2 infection or an uninfected control (not recorded which). The donor label of this sample is uncertain. Both conserved end residues are part of each CDR3. Fields, in order: clone size, D gene, J gene, V gene, CDR3 DNA, CDR3 protein. The D gene is left open where the match is weak. Size is stated for part of the rows, as once, few or many counts, or as a class when the clone is expanded.

abundance: many; d_gene: NA; j_gene: TRBJ1-1; v_gene: TRBV20-1; CDR3nt: TGCAGTGCTAAAAGGACGGTGAACACTGAAGCTTTCTTT; CDR3aa: CSAKRTVNTEAFF
abundance: many; d_gene: NA; j_gene: TRBJ1-2; v_gene: TRBV19; CDR3nt: TGTGCCAGTAGTATTGGCGACAGCTCCTATGGCTACACCTTC; CDR3aa: CASSIGDSSYGYTF
abundance: many; d_gene: NA; j_gene: TRBJ2-5; v_gene: TRBV7-3; CDR3nt: TGTGCCAGCAGCTTAGGCTCGACTAGCCGGGGGCTACAAGAGACCCAGTACTTC; CDR3aa: CASSLGSTSRGLQETQYF
abundance: many; d_gene: TRBD1; j_gene: TRBJ1-1; v_gene: TRBV20-1; CDR3nt: TGCAGTGCTAGAACAATCCGACAGGGAGCTTTCTTT; CDR3aa: CSARTIRQGAFF
abundance: many; d_gene: NA; j_gene: TRBJ1-2; v_gene: TRBV6-5; CDR3nt: TGTGCCAGCAGTGAAAATACGAATGGCTACACCTTC; CDR3aa: CASSENTNGYTF
abundance: many; d_gene: NA; j_gene: TRBJ2-5; v_gene: TRBV20-1; CDR3nt: TGCAGTGCTAGAAACGCGGGGAAACGGGAGACCCAGTACTTC; CDR3aa: CSARNAGKRETQYF
abundance: NA; d_gene: NA; j_gene: TRBJ2-5; v_gene: TRBV7-9; CDR3nt: TGTGCCAGCAGCCAGACCAGCCTAGTCCCAGAGACCCAGTACTTC; CDR3aa: CASSQTSLVPETQYF
abundance: NA; d_gene: TRBD2; j_gene: TRBJ2-5; v_gene: TRBV9; CDR3nt: TGTGCCAGCAGCGCCGGTGGCGGGGGGGCGTCAGAGACCCAGTACTTC; CDR3aa: CASSAGGGGASETQYF
abundance: NA; d_gene: TRBD1; j_gene: TRBJ1-5; v_gene: TRBV7-9; CDR3nt: TGTGCCAGCAGCGGGGACAGTAATCAGCCCCAGCATTTT; CDR3aa: CASSGDSNQPQHF
abundance: many; d_gene: NA; j_gene: TRBJ1-1; v_gene: TRBV5-1; CDR3nt: TGCGCCAGCAGCTTGGTACAGGACACTGAAGCTTTCTTT; CDR3aa: CASSLVQDTEAFF
abundance: many; d_gene: NA; j_gene: TRBJ1-1; v_gene: TRBV12-3/TRBV12-4; CDR3nt: TGTGCCAGCAGGGCTACAGGGATAATGAACACTGAAGCTTTCTTT; CDR3aa: CASRATGIMNTEAFF
abundance: many; d_gene: NA; j_gene: TRBJ1-2; v_gene: TRBV7-3; CDR3nt: TGTGCCAGCAGCGCGAACGGCGGGGGAAAATATGGCTACACCTTC; CDR3aa: CASSANGGGKYGYTF
abundance: few; d_gene: TRBD2; j_gene: TRBJ2-1; v_gene: TRBV4-2; CDR3nt: TGTGCCAGCAGCCAACGGACTAGCGGGGCCAATGAGCAGTTCTTC; CDR3aa: CASSQRTSGANEQFF
abundance: few; d_gene: NA; j_gene: TRBJ2-3; v_gene: TRBV4-2; CDR3nt: TGTGCCAGCAGCCAAGAAGACTTTACAGGTCGTAGAGATACGCAGTATTTT; CDR3aa: CASSQEDFTGRRDTQYF
abundance: many; d_gene: NA; j_gene: TRBJ1-6; v_gene: TRBV25-1; CDR3nt: TGTGCCAGCAGTGAGTTCCAAGGGAATTCACCCCTCCACTTT; CDR3aa: CASSEFQGNSPLHF
abundance: few; d_gene: NA; j_gene: TRBJ2-2; v_gene: TRBV10-3; CDR3nt: TGTGCCATCAGTGGACGAGCAACTGGGGGGGAGCTGTTTTTT; CDR3aa: CAISGRATGGELFF
abundance: few; d_gene: TRBD1; j_gene: TRBJ2-7; v_gene: TRBV27; CDR3nt: TGTGCCAGCAGTCTAACCGGGACAGGGCCCTACGAGCAGTACTTC; CDR3aa: CASSLTGTGPYEQYF
abundance: NA; d_gene: TRBD2; j_gene: TRBJ2-5; v_gene: TRBV6-6; CDR3nt: TGTGCCAGCACTATTAACCCCCCTAGCGGGGGTCGAGAGACCCAGTACTTC; CDR3aa: CASTINPPSGGRETQYF
abundance: NA; d_gene: TRBD2; j_gene: TRBJ2-2; v_gene: TRBV29-1; CDR3nt: TGCAGCGTTGAGGATGGCGGGAGGGCCGTTTTGAACACCGGGGAGCTGTTTTTT; CDR3aa: CSVEDGGRAVLNTGELFF
abundance: NA; d_gene: TRBD2; j_gene: TRBJ2-3; v_gene: TRBV29-1; CDR3nt: TGCAGCGTCGCCCTAGCGGGGGGCACAGATACGCAGTATTTT; CDR3aa: CSVALAGGTDTQYF
abundance: many; d_gene: TRBD1; j_gene: TRBJ2-1; v_gene: TRBV20-1; CDR3nt: TGCAGTCGGACAGGGAACAATGAGCAGTTCTTC; CDR3aa: CSRTGNNEQFF
abundance: many; d_gene: NA; j_gene: TRBJ2-7; v_gene: TRBV12-3/TRBV12-4; CDR3nt: TGTGCCAGCAGGAACATCGAGAACGAGCAGTACTTC; CDR3aa: CASRNIENEQYF
abundance: NA; d_gene: NA; j_gene: TRBJ2-3; v_gene: TRBV5-1; CDR3nt: TGCGCCAGCAGCCCATCCGGGTCCCGAACAGATACGCAGTATTTT; CDR3aa: CASSPSGSRTDTQYF
abundance: many; d_gene: TRBD1; j_gene: TRBJ1-2; v_gene: TRBV5-1; CDR3nt: TGCGCCAGCAGCTTGGATTTGAGGACAGGGAATAACTATGGCTACACCTTC; CDR3aa: CASSLDLRTGNNYGYTF
abundance: many; d_gene: NA; j_gene: TRBJ1-1; v_gene: TRBV15; CDR3nt: TGTGCCACCAGCAGAGATTGGGAGAACAGGGCGGGTGGAACTGAAGCTTTCTTT; CDR3aa: CATSRDWENRAGGTEAFF
abundance: NA; d_gene: NA; j_gene: TRBJ1-4; v_gene: TRBV29-1; CDR3nt: TGCAGCGTTGACCGGGACGGGGGACGCGAAAAACTGTTTTTT; CDR3aa: CSVDRDGGREKLFF
abundance: many; d_gene: NA; j_gene: TRBJ2-3; v_gene: TRBV7-6; CDR3nt: TGTGCCAGCAGCTTCATGTCGGCGCATGGGGCAGATACGCAGTATTTT; CDR3aa: CASSFMSAHGADTQYF
abundance: NA; d_gene: NA; j_gene: TRBJ1-2; v_gene: TRBV27; CDR3nt: TGTGCCAGCGCCGTAAGCGGATACTATGGCTACACCTTC; CDR3aa: CASAVSGYYGYTF
abundance: NA; d_gene: NA; j_gene: TRBJ2-1; v_gene: TRBV5-1; CDR3nt: TGCGCCAGCAGCTTAGGGGAGCGGGAGCAGTTCTTC; CDR3aa: CASSLGEREQFF
abundance: NA; d_gene: TRBD1; j_gene: TRBJ1-2; v_gene: TRBV29-1; CDR3nt: TGCAGCGTTGACACAGGGGGTTTGGGAGGCTACACCTTC; CDR3aa: CSVDTGGLGGYTF
abundance: NA; d_gene: NA; j_gene: TRBJ2-5; v_gene: TRBV12-5; CDR3nt: TGTGCTAGTGGTTTGCGCGAGACCCAGTACTTC; CDR3aa: CASGLRETQYF
abundance: many; d_gene: NA; j_gene: TRBJ1-5; v_gene: TRBV7-9; CDR3nt: TGTGCCAGCAGCTTATCGTCCGATAAGGGTACCAATCAGCCCCAGCATTTT; CDR3aa: CASSLSSDKGTNQPQHF
abundance: few; d_gene: NA; j_gene: TRBJ1-1; v_gene: TRBV12-3/TRBV12-4; CDR3nt: TGTGCCAGCGGGGAGAACACTGAAGCTTTCTTT; CDR3aa: CASGENTEAFF
abundance: many; d_gene: TRBD2; j_gene: TRBJ2-3; v_gene: TRBV6-6; CDR3nt: TGTGCCAGCAGTTACATTGCGCTCCCGGGACGGGGGGGCACAGATACGCAGTATTTT; CDR3aa: CASSYIALPGRGGTDTQYF
abundance: few; d_gene: TRBD1; j_gene: TRBJ2-2; v_gene: TRBV28; CDR3nt: TGTGCCAGCAGCGGACAGGGGAACACCGGGGAGCTGTTTTTT; CDR3aa: CASSGQGNTGELFF
abundance: many; d_gene: TRBD2; j_gene: TRBJ2-2; v_gene: TRBV20-1; CDR3nt: TGCAGTGCTAGAGATCCTAGCGGGAACACCGGGGAGCTGTTTTTT; CDR3aa: CSARDPSGNTGELFF
abundance: many; d_gene: TRBD1; j_gene: TRBJ1-1; v_gene: TRBV12-5; CDR3nt: TGTGCTAGTGGTTCTGAAAGACAGGGAGACACTGAAGCTTTCTTT; CDR3aa: CASGSERQGDTEAFF
abundance: few; d_gene: TRBD2; j_gene: TRBJ2-7; v_gene: TRBV7-3; CDR3nt: TGTGCCAGCAGCCCCACCACTCATAGCGGGGGGGCCTACGAGCAGTACTTC; CDR3aa: CASSPTTHSGGAYEQYF
abundance: few; d_gene: TRBD1; j_gene: TRBJ1-2; v_gene: TRBV4-3; CDR3nt: TGCGCCAGCAGCCACCCGGACAGGGATTACTATGGCTACACCTTC; CDR3aa: CASSHPDRDYYGYTF
abundance: many; d_gene: NA; j_gene: TRBJ1-1; v_gene: TRBV7-2; CDR3nt: TGTGCCAGCAGCTTAGAGTCCGGGTACACTGAAGCTTTCTTT; CDR3aa: CASSLESGYTEAFF
abundance: NA; d_gene: TRBD1; j_gene: TRBJ2-7; v_gene: TRBV6-6; CDR3nt: TGTGCCAGCAGAAAAGACAGGGACTCCTACGAGCAGTACTTC; CDR3aa: CASRKDRDSYEQYF
abundance: NA; d_gene: NA; j_gene: TRBJ2-3; v_gene: TRBV15; CDR3nt: TGTGCCACCAGCAGAGACGGGGGCACAGATACGCAGTATTTT; CDR3aa: CATSRDGGTDTQYF
abundance: many; d_gene: NA; j_gene: TRBJ2-6; v_gene: TRBV12-3/TRBV12-4; CDR3nt: TGTGCCAGCAGTTTCGGGGGCGTCTCTGGGGCCAACGTCCTGACTTTC; CDR3aa: CASSFGGVSGANVLTF
abundance: many; d_gene: TRBD1; j_gene: TRBJ1-1; v_gene: TRBV7-6; CDR3nt: TGTGCCAGCAGCTTAAGACAGGGGAGCACTGAAGCTTTCTTT; CDR3aa: CASSLRQGSTEAFF
abundance: NA; d_gene: NA; j_gene: TRBJ2-2; v_gene: TRBV9; CDR3nt: TGTGCCAGCAGCGTAGGGGCAGGGCGTCCGGGGGAGCTGTTTTTT; CDR3aa: CASSVGAGRPGELFF
abundance: many; d_gene: TRBD1; j_gene: TRBJ1-2; v_gene: TRBV20-1; CDR3nt: TGCAGTGCTAGAGTCCGGGACAGGGGGCCGCCTAACTATGGCTACACCTTC; CDR3aa: CSARVRDRGPPNYGYTF